Below, one T cell receptor (beta chain) is given with its context. Its antigen specificity is not known. Base qualities are not recorded, but no much larger clone differs from it by a single base. The receptor library was made with the immunoSEQ multiplex PCR assay. Entries here come from immuneACCESS through TCRdb and include only in-frame sequences with V and J called. Some clones fail to appear in such tables; in the studies checked, an unresolved V gene covers under half of the shortfall, and the cause of the remainder is unknown. Counted in this sample were approximately 87,000 clones; 90% to 95% of them appeared once. The ten top clones hold 0.26% of the sample. The data were taken from a study of technical replicates of blood from several donors (dated by TCRdb to about 2017). The sequence was obtained from a human donor in good health. The sample comprised T cells isolated from PBMCs.

The CDR3 is CASSLSTGRQPQHF. The sequenced DNA is TGTGCCAGCAGCCTTTCGACAGGTCGACAGCCCCAGCATTTT. The V and J segments used are TRBV28 and TRBJ1-5; matching of 6 bases hints at TRBD1 as the D gene. Measured from the cysteine to the phenylalanine, the CDR3 is 14 residues long. The read is trimmed to its CDR3 DNA, 42 bases read in frame from base 1. The V end loses 6 bases and the J end loses 7 bases, and a stretch of 16 bases separates them. The germline V gene specifies MDHEN as CDR1 and SYDVKM as CDR2.